These 8 T cell receptor beta chains were sequenced from one sample in a study of T cells after yellow fever vaccination (dated by TCRdb to about 2019). The library was produced with 5' RACE. Sequencing was carried out with an Illumina NovaSeq 6000. The raw public data were reprocessed by TCRdb itself: fastp quality trimming at Q25, MiXCR clonotype calling, in-frame beta chains only. One record per CDR3 amino acid sequence lists the most common genes and DNA. Present in this sample are roughly 340,000 distinct CDR3 sequences, under 5% of which were seen just once. The biggest ten clones account for roughly 26% of the sample. Per the publication, the treatment or condition label means: live attenuated yellow fever vaccine strain. Source: PBMCs, taken 5 days after the yellow fever booster vaccination. The receptors were sampled from a young man who received the YFV17D yellow fever vaccine.

The rearrangement joins TRBV14 to TRBJ2-7; D gene uncertain. The CDR3 is made up of 14 amino acids. Germline V gene sequence: CDR1 SGHDN, CDR2 FVKESK. The V gene lost 5 bases and the J gene lost 2 bases, with 13 bases spanning the gap. The CDR3 sequence: CASSSLSGPYEQYF. In nucleotides, the CDR3 is TGTGCCAGCAGCTCCCTATCCGGTCCCTACGAGCAGTACTTC.

This clonotype was found many times. The gene calls are TRBV14 and TRBJ2-5; the D is unclear. This CDR3 has 13 residues. V shed 1 base and J shed 3 bases, with 6 bases lying between them. CDR1 is SGHDN and CDR2 is FVKESK in the germline V gene. DNA for the CDR3: TGTGCCAGCAGCCAAGCTCCCAAAGAGACCCAGTACTTC. As protein: CASSQAPKETQYF.

The sample holds many counts of this clonotype. This rearrangement joins TRBV7-3 to TRBJ2-1; D perhaps matches TRBD2 (6 bases). The CDR3 is 14 residues long. V shed 5 bases and J shed 4 bases, with 12 bases lying between them. CDR1 SGHTA and CDR2 FQGTGA come from the germline V gene. The CDR3 nucleotides read TGTGCCAGCAGCCCGGGGGTGTCATACAATGAGCAGTTCTTC. Translating it yields CASSPGVSYNEQFF.

There are a few counts of this clonotype. The chain couples TRBV12-3 or TRBV12-4 to TRBJ1-3; D not resolved. Trimming took 6 bases from V and 0 from J, leaving 6 bases between them. The CDR3 covers 13 residues. The CDR3 spells CASRWLSGNTIYF. In DNA form, the CDR3 reads TGTGCCAGCAGGTGGCTCTCTGGAAACACCATATATTTT.

This clonotype has ten or more counts. The V call is TRBV7-9, the J call TRBJ1-6, with D unresolved. V lost 1 base and J lost 8, with 3 bases in between. Germline V gene lookup returns CDR1 SEHNR and CDR2 FQNEAQ (reference sequence). This CDR3 is built from 12 residues. The CDR3, as DNA: TGTGCCAGCAGCTTAGACGATTCACCCCTCCACTTT. Translation gives CASSLDDSPLHF.

In this sample, this clonotype turned up many times. V is TRBV5-1 and J is TRBJ1-2, with 8 positions matching TRBD1. The CDR3 has 15 amino acids. CDR1 SGHRS and CDR2 YFSETQ come from the germline V gene. The V segment lost 4 bases and the J segment 3 bases; nucleotides outside the gene matches: 8. The CDR3 coding sequence is TGCGCCAGCAGCACTGACCCGGGACAGGACTATGGCTACACCTTC. It is translated as CASSTDPGQDYGYTF.

This clonotype was recorded many times. The V and J genes are TRBV12-5 and TRBJ1-5, with 8 bases identical to TRBD1. CDR1 and CDR2 from the germline V gene are LGHNT and FRNRAP. The CDR3 length is 13 residues. The chain's CDR3 is CASTQGENQPQHF. DNA of the CDR3: TGTGCCTCCACACAGGGGGAGAATCAGCCCCAGCATTTT.

The rearrangement links TRBV6-2 or TRBV6-3 to TRBJ2-7; TRBD1 is a possible D gene (6 bases). V lost 6 bases and J lost 5, with 20 bases in between. Germline CDR1 MNHEY, CDR2 SVGEGT. This CDR3 spans 15 amino acids. CDR3 loop: CASSTGSWHLDEQYV. The CDR3 DNA reads as TGTGCCAGCAGCACAGGGTCGTGGCACTTGGACGAGCAGTACGTC.